This TCR beta chain originates from a study of spatial heterogeneity in lung cancer. Study background: Alpha-chain sequences were consistently detected in smaller numbers than beta-chain sequences. Whole-study findings and limits: Expanded tumor TCRs that were ubiquitous appeared in blood more at resection than follow-up.

Single TCR cDNA molecules each had their own unique molecular identifier. Using its own MiXCR run on the 5' RACE reads, TCRdb lists one record per CDR3 protein. This table has roughly 17,000 distinct CDR3 sequences, about 20% appearing once. Trimming left V 1 base short and J 1 base short, with 15 bases between. Germline V gene lookup returns CDR1 SEHNR and CDR2 FQNEAQ (reference sequence). The CDR3 length is 17 residues. Time point defined: sample taken at primary tumor resection. Unsorted tumor, nontumor lung tissue or cryopreserved PBMC supplied the whole RNA. The donor population consisted of about 75 patients with untreated, early-stage non-small cell lung cancer. This clonotype is medium-sized in the sample. The antigen is unknown.

The chain carries TRBV7-9 and TRBJ2-3; D is possibly TRBD2 (6 bases). The sample was PBMCs, taken at surgery. The TCR comes from a female donor with early-stage non-small cell lung cancer. As DNA, the CDR3 is TGTGCCAGCAGCTTAGGTCAAGACTCTAGCGGCACAGATACGCAGTATTTT. Translating gives CASSLGQDSSGTDTQYF.